One sample yielded the 18 T cell receptor beta chains listed below, sequenced in a study of cytomegalovirus exposure and HLA in healthy donors. The PCR had 60 Vbeta and 13 Jbeta primers. Libraries were prepared by immunoSEQ multiplex PCR; TCRdb keeps only in-frame clonotypes and omits some of them. The sample includes 180,000 or so clones, 77% of them seen just once. Specimen: PBMCs. The receptor source for this set is a man between 18 and 35 years old in good health and CMV-seronegative.

The rearrangement joins TRBV5-1 to TRBJ2-5; the match to TRBD2 covers 9 bases. CDR1 and CDR2 from the germline V gene are SGHRS and YFSETQ. V was clipped by 4 bases and J by 2 bases; unmatched bases: 9. There are 16 residues in the CDR3. The CDR3 sequence: CASSRIAGAGQETQYF. The CDR3 DNA reads TGCGCCAGCAGCCGGATAGCGGGAGCCGGTCAAGAGACCCAGTACTTC. Drawing the rest from reference TRBV5-1 and TRBJ2-5, the complete variable domain is KAGVTQTPRYLIKTRGQQVTLSCSPISGHRSVSWYQQTPGQGLQFLFEYFSETQRNKGNFPGRFSGRQFSNSRSEMNVSTLELGDSALYLCASSRIAGAGQETQYFGPGTRLLVL.

This clone showed up just once. V usage is TRBV29-1 and J usage is TRBJ1-1, with TRBD1 as a possible D gene (6 bases). Germline V CDR1 and CDR2: SQVTM, ANQGSEA. The CDR3 consists of 12 residues. Trimming removed 6 bases at V and 4 bases at J, with 12 bases between. In nucleotides, the CDR3 is TGCAGCGTCGCGGGAGGGGGCACTGAAGCTTTCTTT. This sequence encodes CSVAGGGTEAFF.

The rearrangement uses TRBV27 and TRBJ2-1; 7 bases map to TRBD1. The CDR3 is 13 amino acids. Per the germline V gene, CDR1 is MNHEY and CDR2 is SMNVEV (reference sequence). V trimming: 10 bases; J trimming: 4 bases; junction bases outside the gene matches: 7. In DNA form, the CDR3 reads TGTGCCATCGGGAAACAGGGGTACAATGAGCAGTTCTTC. Residues: CAIGKQGYNEQFF.

Concerning this clone itself: At one boundary the junction diverges from the germline segment, which might be a read error. The rearrangement uses TRBV7-9 and TRBJ2-5, with D tentatively TRBD2 (7 bases). CDR3 length: 16 residues. Germline loops: CDR1 SEHNR, CDR2 FQNEAQ (reference sequence). The CDR3 region is CSSNPSKGGARETQYF. In DNA, the CDR3 is TGTTCCAGCAACCCATCGAAGGGGGGGGCGCGGGAGACCCAGTACTTC.

The chain recombines TRBV6-5 with TRBJ1-6; 8 bases align to TRBD1. CDR3 size: 15 residues. Germline lookup yields CDR1 MNHEY and CDR2 SVGAGI. The trim removed 2 bases at V and 7 bases at J, leaving 4 bases unmatched. The CDR3 reads CASSYRRTGNSPLHF. CDR3 nucleotides: TGTGCCAGCAGTTACAGGAGGACAGGGAATTCACCCCTCCACTTT.

Comment on this clone: This sample includes further DNA sequences coding for the same CDR3. V is TRBV7-2 and J is TRBJ2-7, with TRBD2 matching over 8 bases. This CDR3 is built from 13 residues. Germline lookup yields CDR1 SGHTA and CDR2 FQGNSA. V lost 3 bases, J lost 2 bases, and 0 bases stayed unmatched. CDR3 nucleotide sequence: TGTGCCAGCAGCTTGGGACTAGCCTACGAGCAGTACTTC. It codes for CASSLGLAYEQYF.

CDR3 nucleotide sequence: TGTGCCAGCAGTTTATCGGACTCAACAGATACGCAGTATTTT. Its translation: CASSLSDSTDTQYF. The chain uses TRBV27 and TRBJ2-3, with TRBD2 as a possible D gene (5 bases). V was pared by 0 bases and J by 3 bases, with 7 bases between. Per the germline V gene, CDR1 is MNHEY and CDR2 is SMNVEV (reference sequence). The CDR3 contains 14 residues.

This sequence joins TRBV5-4 and TRBJ1-1, with 9 bases that match TRBD1. The germline CDR1 and CDR2 sequences are SGHNT and YYREEE (reference sequence). V lost 4 bases, J lost 4 bases, and 8 bases stayed unmatched. This CDR3 contains 15 residues. CDR3 in DNA: TGTGCCAGCAGCCCGAGGGACAGGGACCCCACTGAAGCTTTCTTT. Its translation: CASSPRDRDPTEAFF.

This clone appeared a single time. This rearrangement joins TRBV9 to TRBJ2-2; D is unclear. This CDR3 is 13 amino acids long. Germline CDR1 reads SGDLS; CDR2 reads YYNGEE. Trimming pared 0 bases from V and 5 bases from J, leaving 5 bases between. The CDR3 region is CASSVARTGELFF. CDR3 sequence (DNA): TGTGCCAGCAGCGTAGCTCGGACCGGGGAGCTGTTTTTT.

V and J are TRBV10-3 and TRBJ2-7, with 13 positions matching TRBD2. The germline V gene encodes CDR1 ENHRY and CDR2 SYGVKD. There are 13 residues in the CDR3. V trimming: 11 bases; J trimming: 6 bases; junction bases outside the gene matches: 7. CDR3 DNA sequence: TGTGCCGGCCGGACTAGCGGGAGTGGCGAGCAGTACTTC. This encodes CAGRTSGSGEQYF.

The chain couples TRBV29-1 to TRBJ2-3; 12 bases map to TRBD2. Germline CDR1 SQVTM, CDR2 ANQGSEA. CDR3 size: 15 residues. With V trimmed by 3 bases and J by 2 bases, 3 bases remained unmatched. CDR3 DNA: TGCAGCGTTGACGGACTAGCGGGACTCACAGATACGCAGTATTTT. This translates into CSVDGLAGLTDTQYF.

The chain employs TRBV7-2 and TRBJ2-3; D is unresolved. Deletions cut 2 bases from V and 2 bases from J, with 8 bases between. This CDR3 has 14 amino acids. The germline CDR1 and CDR2 sequences are SGHTA and FQGNSA. CDR3 amino acids: CASSLYLDTDTQYF. For the CDR3, the DNA is TGTGCCAGCAGCTTATATCTAGACACAGATACGCAGTATTTT.

The rearrangement links TRBV29-1 to TRBJ2-7, with 7 bases matching TRBD1. The CDR3 spans 13 residues. Germline trimming cut 5 bases from V and 0 bases from J; bases unmatched to any gene: 4. CDR1 SQVTM and CDR2 ANQGSEA come from the germline V gene. The chain's CDR3 is CSVRGQSSYEQYF. Written as DNA, the CDR3 is TGCAGCGTTAGGGGACAGAGCTCCTACGAGCAGTACTTC.

The chain employs TRBV27 and TRBJ1-1; 7 nucleotides line up with TRBD1. CDR3 size: 15 residues. Trimming at V came to 4 bases and at J to 1 base, leaving 6 bases not matched to a gene. Germline V lookup: CDR1 MNHEY, CDR2 SMNVEV (reference sequence). Here the CDR3 reads CASSSYRGRNTEAFF. CDR3 bases: TGTGCCAGCAGTTCCTACAGGGGCCGGAACACTGAAGCTTTCTTT.

This chain connects TRBV4-3 to TRBJ1-3, with D maybe TRBD1 (5 bases). The CDR3 is made up of 18 amino acids. Between the trimmed V and J ends, which lost 0 bases and 0 bases, there was a span of 15 bases. Germline V CDR1 and CDR2: LGHNA, YSLEER. CDR3 residues: CASSQDRWTFFSGNTIYF. CDR3 nucleotides: TGCGCCAGCAGCCAAGACCGCTGGACATTCTTCTCTGGAAACACCATATATTTT.

The chain combines TRBV29-1 with TRBJ2-3; maybe TRBD2 (6 bases). This CDR3 has 13 amino acids. V dropped 7 bases and J dropped 4 bases, with 15 bases sitting between them. Germline CDR1 and CDR2: SQVTM and ANQGSEA. As DNA, the CDR3 is TGCAGCGCCCAATGGTGGGGGGCAGATACGCAGTATTTT. Protein: CSAQWWGADTQYF.

CDR3 DNA sequence: TGCGCCAGCAGCTTGGCTCCCGGGAACGTCGGGGAGCTGTTTTTT. Translation: CASSLAPGNVGELFF. This chain links TRBV5-1 with TRBJ2-2, with D possibly TRBD2 on 5 matching bases. The length of the CDR3 is 15 residues. Germline lookup yields CDR1 SGHRS and CDR2 YFSETQ. The V end was cut by 0 bases, the J end by 7 bases, with 13 bases between.

The chain carries TRBV6-1 and TRBJ1-1, with D unclear. CDR1 and CDR2 (germline): MNHNS, SASEGT. This CDR3 region has 14 residues. Trimming pared 2 bases from V and 3 bases from J, leaving 10 bases between. CDR3 DNA sequence: TGTGCCAGCAGTGAAAATGTGGGCGACACTGAAGCTTTCTTT. Protein sequence: CASSENVGDTEAFF.